Presented here are 30 T cell receptor beta chains from one specimen sequenced in a study of shared clonotypes between healthy human individuals. Some clones are missing from TCRdb's copy, which holds only in-frame ones; the method was immunoSEQ multiplex PCR. The sample gives roughly 300,000 clones, about nine tenths of which show up once; 15% to 20% is in the top ten. The material sequenced was memory CD8+ T cells sorted from blood. As for subset: CD45RO+ cells pooled with CCR7-negative TemRA cells. All receptors come from a man younger than 30 in good health.

The chain carries TRBV5-6 and TRBJ2-5; D gene ambiguous. Germline-derived CDR1 and CDR2 are SGHDT and YYEEEE. The CDR3 spans 13 residues. Deletions cut 3 bases from V and 1 base from J, with 7 bases between. The CDR3 here is CASSWALQETQYF. The CDR3 coding sequence is TGTGCCAGCAGCTGGGCCCTCCAAGAGACCCAGTACTTC.

V and J are TRBV30 and TRBJ2-1, with 7 bases matching TRBD1. The length of the CDR3 is 13 residues. CDR1 GTSNPN and CDR2 SVGIG come from the germline V gene (reference sequence). The trim removed 5 bases at V and 4 bases at J, leaving 5 bases unmatched. The CDR3 region is CAWRWDSYNEQFF. The CDR3 bases are TGTGCCTGGCGGTGGGACAGTTACAATGAGCAGTTCTTC.

The chain carries TRBV4-3 and TRBJ1-1; no reliable D call. This CDR3 is built from 17 residues. Trimming took off 2 bases at V and 0 bases at J, with 16 bases between the two ends. Germline lookup yields CDR1 LGHNA and CDR2 YSLEER. The CDR3 region has the DNA TGCGCCAGCAGCCAAACCCCTTTTGCGACCATGAACACTGAAGCTTTCTTT. It is translated as CASSQTPFATMNTEAFF.

This chain uses TRBV13 with TRBJ2-1; TRBD2 matches at 12 bases. This CDR3 is built from 16 residues. V lost 2 bases to trimming and J lost 4 bases; unmatched junction nucleotides: 3. In germline, CDR1 is PRHDT, CDR2 FYEKMQ (reference sequence). The CDR3, as DNA: TGTGCCAGCAGCTTACCCGGACTAGCGGGGTACAATGAGCAGTTCTTC. Amino acid sequence: CASSLPGLAGYNEQFF.

The V and J genes are TRBV30 and TRBJ2-3, with a possible D match to TRBD2 (6 bases). Germline CDR1 is GTSNPN and CDR2 is SVGIG (reference sequence). This CDR3 spans 13 amino acids. Trimming pared 2 bases from V and 2 bases from J, leaving 8 bases between. The CDR3 DNA reads as TGTGCCTGGAGTAGGGAGGACACAGATACGCAGTATTTT. It translates to CAWSREDTDTQYF.

The chain recombines TRBV5-1 with TRBJ1-1; perhaps TRBD1 as D (5 bases). Per germline, CDR1 SGHRS and CDR2 YFSETQ. The CDR3 has 15 residues. V lost 1 base and J lost 5, with 15 bases in between. The CDR3 spells CASSLSNTGATEAFF. The CDR3 DNA reads as TGCGCCAGCAGCTTGTCCAACACAGGTGCAACTGAAGCTTTCTTT.

V gene TRBV4-1 combines with J gene TRBJ1-5; the D is unclear. Deletions cut 0 bases from V and 5 bases from J, with 11 bases between. This CDR3 is built from 15 residues. In germline, CDR1 is MGHRA, CDR2 YSYEKL. DNA of the CDR3: TGCGCCAGCAGCCAAGAGCCTGGAAGCGATCAGCCCCAGCATTTT. Translated, it gives CASSQEPGSDQPQHF.

The genes are TRBV7-9 and TRBJ2-1; D possibly corresponds to TRBD1 (6 bases). The CDR3 has 15 residues. Germline CDR1 and CDR2: SEHNR and FQNEAQ (reference sequence). Trimming took off 0 bases at V and 7 bases at J, with 13 bases between the two ends. In DNA form, the CDR3 reads TGTGCCAGCAGCTTAGCGCAACAGGGTGGGAATGAGCAGTTCTTC. It translates to CASSLAQQGGNEQFF.

The V call is TRBV5-4, the J call TRBJ2-2; 11 positions agree with TRBD2. The CDR3 spans 15 residues. The V gene's germline CDR1 is SGHNT and CDR2 YYREEE (reference sequence). V lost 4 bases, J lost 6 bases, and 5 bases stayed unmatched. CDR3 sequence: CASSDLAGGSGELFF. The CDR3, as DNA: TGTGCCAGCAGCGATCTAGCGGGGGGCTCCGGGGAGCTGTTTTTT.

V gene TRBV2 combines with J gene TRBJ1-2, with D uncertain. V was trimmed by 1 base and J by 10 bases, leaving 10 bases between them. Germline values: CDR1 SNHLY, CDR2 FYNNEI. The CDR3 contains 12 residues. Here the CDR3 DNA reads TGTGCCAGCAGTGAAGGGCAGGAGGACTACACCTTC. Residues: CASSEGQEDYTF.

This rearrangement joins TRBV7-2 to TRBJ2-6; D is uncertain. The germline V gene encodes CDR1 SGHTA and CDR2 FQGNSA. Trimming cost V 6 bases and J 3 bases, with 9 bases left between them. The CDR3 has 14 amino acids. The CDR3 coding sequence is TGTGCCAGCAGACCGGCGGTTGGGGCCAACGTCCTGACTTTC. Translated: CASRPAVGANVLTF.

This clone was picked up one time. The rearrangement joins TRBV5-6 to TRBJ2-7, with D unresolved. This CDR3 has 14 residues. Germline values: CDR1 SGHDT, CDR2 YYEEEE. V was cut by 0 bases and J by 2 bases, with 9 bases left in between. CDR3 loop: CASSLGSETYEQYF. CDR3 in DNA: TGTGCCAGCAGCTTGGGTTCAGAGACCTACGAGCAGTACTTC.

The J gene is TRBJ1-2, the V gene TRBV4-1; no reliable D call. The V and J ends lost 1 base and 4 bases respectively, with 13 bases between them. The CDR3 loop spans 15 amino acids. In germline, CDR1 is MGHRA, CDR2 YSYEKL. CDR3 nucleotides: TGCGCCAGCAGCCAAGTGGTGGTATGGATCTATGGCTACACCTTC. The encoded protein is CASSQVVVWIYGYTF.

The chain employs TRBV5-4 and TRBJ2-1; 8 nucleotides align to TRBD1. This CDR3 spans 19 amino acids. Germline-derived CDR1 and CDR2 are SGHNT and YYREEE (reference sequence). V shed 0 bases and J 4 bases; nucleotides not matched to a gene: 15. CDR3 DNA: TGTGCCAGCAGCTTGGTTCACTTTTCAGGGGGCGTGGCGTACAATGAGCAGTTCTTC. It is translated as CASSLVHFSGGVAYNEQFF.

The chain joins TRBV28 to TRBJ2-1; D gene uncertain. This CDR3 has 16 residues. Germline V gene lookup returns CDR1 MDHEN and CDR2 SYDVKM. V was clipped by 3 bases and J by 0 bases, with 12 bases between them. In DNA, the CDR3 is TGTGCCAGCAGTTTGTACAGTGGGGACTCCTACAATGAGCAGTTCTTC. The encoded protein is CASSLYSGDSYNEQFF. The full variable domain, rest sourced from reference TRBV28 and TRBJ2-1, is DVKVTQSSRYLVKRTGEKVFLECVQDMDHENMFWYRQDPGLGLRLIYFSYDVKMKEKGDIPEGYSVSREKKERFSLILESASTNQTSMYLCASSLYSGDSYNEQFFGPGTRLTVL.

The rearrangement links TRBV2 to TRBJ2-7; 10 bases agree with TRBD2. The CDR3 sequence is 16 residues long. Germline V gene data show CDR1 as SNHLY and CDR2 as FYNNEI. V shed 4 bases, J shed 0 bases, and the junction held 6 bases outside the gene matches. CDR3 DNA sequence: TGTGCCAGCAGTGTGAATCCTAGCGGGAGCTCCTACGAGCAGTACTTC. Its protein is CASSVNPSGSSYEQYF.

The chain is built from TRBV6-5 and TRBJ1-5; D is uncertain. This CDR3 has 14 amino acids. Germline V gene lookup returns CDR1 MNHEY and CDR2 SVGAGI. Trimming shortened V by 2 bases and J by 4 bases, and 9 bases separated the two germline ends. The CDR3 here is CASSYGLANQPQHF. CDR3 nucleotides: TGTGCCAGCAGTTACGGTTTGGCGAATCAGCCCCAGCATTTT.

This chain uses TRBV7-9 with TRBJ2-7; perhaps TRBD1 as D (6 bases). The CDR3 is 13 amino acids. V was pared by 6 bases and J by 5 bases, with 14 bases between. The germline V gene encodes CDR1 SEHNR and CDR2 FQNEAQ (reference sequence). The CDR3 spells CASRPDSDDEQYF. The CDR3 DNA sequence: TGTGCCAGCAGACCGGACAGTGACGACGAGCAGTACTTC.

In its sample, this clone was seen a few times. The V call is TRBV5-1, the J call TRBJ2-2; D uncertain. V was clipped by 3 bases and J by 3 bases, with 0 bases between them. The CDR3 sequence is 11 residues long. Germline assignment: CDR1 SGHRS and CDR2 YFSETQ. The CDR3 is CASSYTGELFF. In DNA form, the CDR3 reads TGCGCCAGCAGCTACACCGGGGAGCTGTTTTTT.

The chain carries TRBV7-8 and TRBJ1-6; 9 nucleotides align to TRBD1. This CDR3 comprises 15 residues. Germline loops: CDR1 SGHVS, CDR2 FQNEAQ. J gave up 10 bases and V 6 bases, and 10 bases lay outside the gene matches. CDR3 coding DNA: TGTGCCAGCAGTTTGACAGGGGGATTGCGATCACCCCTCCACTTT. Residues: CASSLTGGLRSPLHF.

The rearrangement joins TRBV27 to TRBJ2-7; 9 bases are a match to TRBD1. Trimming at V came to 5 bases and at J to 7 bases, leaving 9 bases not matched to a gene. Germline assignment: CDR1 MNHEY and CDR2 SMNVEV (reference sequence). The CDR3 has 14 amino acids. The CDR3: CASSNLDRGEEQYF. In nucleotides, the CDR3 is TGTGCCAGCAGTAACTTAGACAGGGGGGAAGAGCAGTACTTC.

The gene calls are TRBV6-5 and TRBJ1-1; no clear D. The CDR3 has 15 amino acids. The V end lost 0 bases, the J end lost 0 bases, and 8 bases lay between the germline ends. Germline V gene lookup returns CDR1 MNHEY and CDR2 SVGAGI. The CDR3 nucleotides read TGTGCCAGCAGTTACTCATGGCATCTGAACACTGAAGCTTTCTTT. Translated, it gives CASSYSWHLNTEAFF.

J is TRBJ2-7 and V is TRBV5-1; D might be TRBD1 (6 bases). This CDR3 is 15 amino acids long. Germline-derived CDR1 and CDR2 are SGHRS and YFSETQ. Trimming took 1 base from V and 2 from J, leaving 13 bases between them. CDR3 sequence reads: CASSLSQGITYEQYF. The CDR3 DNA reads as TGCGCCAGCAGCTTGAGTCAGGGGATAACCTACGAGCAGTACTTC.

For this clone: Other DNA sequences in the same sample also yield this CDR3. The rearrangement joins TRBV9 to TRBJ1-1, with D unresolved. The CDR3 has 13 amino acids. The germline V gene has CDR1 SGDLS and CDR2 YYNGEE. Trimming removed 0 bases at V and 4 bases at J, with 7 bases between. CDR3 DNA: TGTGCCAGCAGCGTAGGGGGAAGCACTGAAGCTTTCTTT. This gives the protein CASSVGGSTEAFF.

On this clone itself: One end of the junction is discordant with germline, which a read error may explain. V gene TRBV28 combines with J gene TRBJ1-3; 10 nucleotides match TRBD1. The CDR3 sequence is 13 residues long. Germline CDR1 MDHEN, CDR2 SYDVKM. DNA for the CDR3: TGTGCCAGCAGCTCCGGGACAGGGGTCCAGAGGAATTTT. It is translated as CASSSGTGVQRNF.

CDR3 sequence reads: CASSPDSNYNYGYTF. The CDR3 nucleotides are TGTGCCAGCAGCCCCGACAGCAATTACAACTATGGCTACACCTTC. V gene TRBV27 combines with J gene TRBJ1-2; possibly TRBD1 for D (5 bases). Trimming removed 6 bases from V and 2 bases from J, with 16 bases in between. CDR1 MNHEY and CDR2 SMNVEV come from the germline V gene (reference sequence). The CDR3 sequence is 15 residues long.

This clone has more than one count but fewer than ten. The V call is TRBV27, the J call TRBJ2-7; weak D call: TRBD1 (5 bases). V lost 6 bases and J 3 bases, leaving 15 bases between the germline ends. From germline, CDR1 is MNHEY and CDR2 SMNVEV (reference sequence). This CDR3 has 14 amino acids. CDR3 nucleotides: TGTGCCAGCAGGGGTCTAGGGGCGGACTACGAGCAGTACTTC. It translates to CASRGLGADYEQYF.

The chain uses TRBV7-9 and TRBJ2-7; a possible D gene is TRBD2 (6 bases). Trimming removed 8 bases from V and 2 bases from J, with 13 bases in between. This CDR3 has 13 residues. Germline assignment: CDR1 SEHNR and CDR2 FQNEAQ (reference sequence). In DNA, the CDR3 is TGTGCCAGCGCCGGCCGGGAGCCCTACGAGCAGTACTTC. As protein: CASAGREPYEQYF.

This chain uses TRBV18 with TRBJ2-2; 9 positions match TRBD1. CDR1 is KGHSH and CDR2 is LQKENI in the germline V gene. The CDR3 extends over 16 amino acids. Trimming removed 3 bases from V and 3 bases from J; junction bases left unmatched: 5. The CDR3 is CASSPNRGLDTGELFF. The CDR3, as DNA: TGTGCCAGCTCACCTAACAGGGGGCTCGACACCGGGGAGCTGTTTTTT.

The V call is TRBV28, the J call TRBJ2-5; 10 nucleotides align to TRBD2. The germline CDR1 and CDR2 sequences are MDHEN and SYDVKM. V dropped 3 bases and J dropped 6; count of bases not matched to a gene: 19. CDR3 size: 19 residues. CDR3 DNA: TGTGCCAGCAGTTTTGCCCGGGGACTAGCGCGGTTGAGTGAACAGACCCAGTACTTC. It encodes CASSFARGLARLSEQTQYF.